This TCR beta chain was observed in a study of molecular identifiers for immune sequencing clone quantification. The wider study: Replicate RNA from 20,000 or 100,000 naive CD8 T cells formed five aliquots; four were sequenced.

From the PCR reads, TCRdb called clonotypes with MiXCR, one entry per CDR3 protein. Of over 550,000 distinct CDR3 sequences in the sample, 25% are singletons; the top ten hold about 0.84%. This clonotype was seen a few times. Germline-derived CDR1 and CDR2 are SQVTM and ANQGSEA. J gave up 6 bases and V 6 bases, and 7 bases lay outside the gene matches. The CDR3 is 14 amino acids. Libraries of naive CD8 T cells were made from 20,000 to 1,000,000 sorted cells. They used 10%, 30% or 50% RNA. The rearrangement links TRBV29-1 to TRBJ2-1, with 11 bases aligning to TRBD2. The receptor was isolated from a human donor in good health. Some libraries in this study had Jurkat cell RNA spiked in. Input material: naive CD8+ T cells from blood, with Jurkat cell RNA spiked in. The sample's subset: FACS-sorted CD8+CD4-CCR7+CD45RA+ naive T cells. In nucleotides, the CDR3 is TGCAGCGTCGAGACTAGCGGGGTAATCAATGAGCAGTTCTTC. Translation: CSVETSGVINEQFF.